The text below deals with one T cell receptor beta chain. Its cognate antigen is unknown. The data originate from a study of cytomegalovirus exposure and HLA in healthy donors. This CDR3 comprises 13 residues. CDR1 SNHLY and CDR2 FYNNEI come from the germline V gene. V was shortened by 7 bases and J by 1 base, with 10 bases between the two germline ends. 60 Vbeta and 13 Jbeta primers were used in PCR. Produced via immunoSEQ multiplex PCR; TCRdb's table is partial and in-frame only. The sample shows about 140,000 clones, around 90% of them seen only once. All donors participated as healthy donors of bone marrow. Study conclusions and caveats: TRBV6-2, TRBV6-3 and other indistinguishable V segments were excluded.

The chain couples TRBV2 to TRBJ1-1; no definite D call. The TCR comes from a woman aged 40 to 50 in good health and CMV-seronegative. The source material was PBMCs. CDR3 loop: CASTREANTEAFF. The CDR3 coding sequence is TGTGCCAGCACGCGGGAGGCGAACACTGAAGCTTTCTTT.